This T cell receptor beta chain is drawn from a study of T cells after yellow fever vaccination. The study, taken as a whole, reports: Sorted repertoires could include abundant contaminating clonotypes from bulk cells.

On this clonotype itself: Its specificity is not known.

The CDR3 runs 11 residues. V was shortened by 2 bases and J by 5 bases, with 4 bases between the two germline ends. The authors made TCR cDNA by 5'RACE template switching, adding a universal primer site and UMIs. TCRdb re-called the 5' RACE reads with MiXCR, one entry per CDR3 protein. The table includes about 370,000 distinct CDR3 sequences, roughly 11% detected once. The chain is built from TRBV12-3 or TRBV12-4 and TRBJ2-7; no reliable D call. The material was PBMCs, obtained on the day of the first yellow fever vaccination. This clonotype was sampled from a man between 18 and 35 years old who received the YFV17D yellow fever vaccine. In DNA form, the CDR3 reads TGTGCCAGCAGTTTACTCCACGAGCAGTACTTC. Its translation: CASSLLHEQYF.